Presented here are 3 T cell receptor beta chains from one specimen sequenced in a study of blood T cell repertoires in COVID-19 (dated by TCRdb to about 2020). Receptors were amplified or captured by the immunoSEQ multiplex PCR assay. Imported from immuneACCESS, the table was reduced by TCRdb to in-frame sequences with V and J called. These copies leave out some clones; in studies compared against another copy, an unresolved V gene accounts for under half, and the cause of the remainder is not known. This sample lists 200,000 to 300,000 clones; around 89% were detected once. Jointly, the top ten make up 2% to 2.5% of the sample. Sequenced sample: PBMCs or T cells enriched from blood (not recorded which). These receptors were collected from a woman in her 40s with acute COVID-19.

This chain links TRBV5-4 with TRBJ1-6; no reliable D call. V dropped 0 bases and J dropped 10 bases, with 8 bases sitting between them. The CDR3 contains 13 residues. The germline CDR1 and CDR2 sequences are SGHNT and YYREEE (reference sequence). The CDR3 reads CASSLDRTSPLHF. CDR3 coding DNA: TGTGCCAGCAGCTTGGACAGAACCTCACCCCTCCACTTT.

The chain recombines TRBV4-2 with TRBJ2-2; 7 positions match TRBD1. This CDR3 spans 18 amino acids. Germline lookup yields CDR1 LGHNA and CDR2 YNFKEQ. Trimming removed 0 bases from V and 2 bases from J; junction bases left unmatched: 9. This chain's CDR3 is CASSQENRGPINTGELFF. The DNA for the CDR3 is TGTGCCAGCAGCCAAGAGAACAGGGGCCCAATAAACACCGGGGAGCTGTTTTTT.

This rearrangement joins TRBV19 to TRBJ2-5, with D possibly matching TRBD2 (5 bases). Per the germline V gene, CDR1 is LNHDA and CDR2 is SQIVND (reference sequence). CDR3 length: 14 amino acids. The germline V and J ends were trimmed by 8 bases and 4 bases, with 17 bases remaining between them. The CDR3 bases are TGTGCCAGTCAGCCTAGTCGGGGTCGAGAGACCCAGTACTTC. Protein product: CASQPSRGRETQYF.